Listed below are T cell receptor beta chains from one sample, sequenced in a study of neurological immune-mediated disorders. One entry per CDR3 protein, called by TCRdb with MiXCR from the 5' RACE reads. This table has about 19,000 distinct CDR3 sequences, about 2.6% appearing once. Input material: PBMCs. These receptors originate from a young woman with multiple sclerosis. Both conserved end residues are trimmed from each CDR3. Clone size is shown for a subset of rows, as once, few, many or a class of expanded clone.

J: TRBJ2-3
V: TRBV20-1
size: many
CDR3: SVVSLADTQY

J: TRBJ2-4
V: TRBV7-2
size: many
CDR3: ASSSYVQNIQY

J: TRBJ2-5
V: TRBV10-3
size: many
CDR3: AISEMKAGRPKETQY

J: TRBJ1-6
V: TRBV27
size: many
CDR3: ASKSLARGLSYNSPLH

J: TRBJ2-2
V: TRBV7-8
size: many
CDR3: ASSFRPPNTGELF

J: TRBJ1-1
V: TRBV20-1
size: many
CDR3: SASYRMNTEAF

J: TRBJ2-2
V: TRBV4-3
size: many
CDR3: ASSQETIDRGSAGELF

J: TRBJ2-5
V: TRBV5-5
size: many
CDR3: ASSLEAGRETQY

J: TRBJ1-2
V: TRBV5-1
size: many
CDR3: ASSLTEGSGYYGYT

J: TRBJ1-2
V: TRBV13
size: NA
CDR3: ASKGGNEGYT